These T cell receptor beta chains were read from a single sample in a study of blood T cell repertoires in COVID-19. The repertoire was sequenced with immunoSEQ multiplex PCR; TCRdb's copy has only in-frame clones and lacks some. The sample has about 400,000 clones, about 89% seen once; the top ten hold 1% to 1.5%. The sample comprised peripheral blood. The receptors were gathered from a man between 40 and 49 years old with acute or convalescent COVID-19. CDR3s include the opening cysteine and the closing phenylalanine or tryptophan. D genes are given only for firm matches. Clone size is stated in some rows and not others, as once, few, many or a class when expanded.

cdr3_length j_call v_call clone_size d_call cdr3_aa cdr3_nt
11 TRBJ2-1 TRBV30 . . CAWGPGHEQFF TGTGCCTGGGGCCCAGGGCATGAGCAGTTCTTC
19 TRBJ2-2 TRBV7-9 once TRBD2 CASSSIGLAGGSNTGELFF TGTGCCAGCAGCTCTATCGGACTAGCGGGGGGCTCGAACACCGGGGAGCTGTTTTTT
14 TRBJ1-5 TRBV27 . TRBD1 CASWTGTGGQPQHF TGTGCCAGCTGGACCGGGACAGGGGGTCAGCCCCAGCATTTT
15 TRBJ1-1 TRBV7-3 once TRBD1 CASSLNPATGAGAFF TGTGCCAGCAGCTTAAACCCGGCGACAGGGGCCGGCGCTTTCTTT
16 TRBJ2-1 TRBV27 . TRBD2 CASSLWDGRSTDEQFF TGTGCCAGCAGTTTATGGGACGGGAGGTCCACCGATGAGCAGTTCTTC
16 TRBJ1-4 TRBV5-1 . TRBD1 CASSPDPTGVGEKLFF TGCGCCAGCAGCCCGGACCCGACAGGGGTGGGTGAAAAACTGTTTTTT
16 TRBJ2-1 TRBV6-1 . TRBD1 CASSDRGQGARNEQFF TGTGCCAGCAGTGATAGGGGACAGGGGGCGCGGAATGAGCAGTTCTTC
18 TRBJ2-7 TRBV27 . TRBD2 CASSLSGGSGRSSYEQYF TGTGCCAGCAGTTTGTCGGGTGGGAGCGGGAGGAGCTCCTACGAGCAGTACTTC
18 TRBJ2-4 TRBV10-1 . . CASNKRGHSQGAKNIQYF TGCGCCAGCAATAAACGGGGCCACTCCCAGGGGGCCAAAAACATTCAGTACTTC
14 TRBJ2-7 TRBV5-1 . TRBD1 CASSFDWGTDEQYF TGCGCCAGCAGCTTCGACTGGGGGACAGACGAGCAGTACTTC
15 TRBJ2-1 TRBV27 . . CASSYGQATYNEQFF TGTGCCAGCAGTTATGGGCAGGCGACCTACAATGAGCAGTTCTTC
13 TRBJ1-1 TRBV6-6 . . CASTMTANTEAFF TGTGCCAGCACCATGACAGCTAACACTGAAGCTTTCTTT
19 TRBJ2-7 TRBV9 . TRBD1 CASSSQTGQGGPGYYEQYF TGTGCCAGCAGCTCACAGACGGGACAGGGCGGACCGGGGTATTACGAGCAGTACTTC
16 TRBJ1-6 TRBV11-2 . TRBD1 CASSFRDRVQNSPLHF TGTGCCAGCAGCTTCCGGGACAGGGTGCAAAATTCACCCCTCCACTTT
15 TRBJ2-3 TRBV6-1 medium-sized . CASSEGREGTDTQYF TGTGCCAGCAGTGAAGGCAGGGAGGGCACAGATACGCAGTATTTT
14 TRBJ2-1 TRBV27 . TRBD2 CASSLRTSGNEQFF TGTGCCAGCAGTTTGAGGACTAGCGGAAATGAGCAGTTCTTC
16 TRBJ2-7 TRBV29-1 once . CSVHLTGTTHSYEQYF TGCAGCGTTCACCTTACCGGGACAACTCATTCCTACGAGCAGTACTTC
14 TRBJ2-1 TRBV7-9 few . CASSLAGVSNEQFF TGTGCCAGCAGCTTAGCGGGAGTAAGTAATGAGCAGTTCTTC
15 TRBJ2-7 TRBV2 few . CASSAYAGGSYEQYF TGTGCCAGCTCCGCTTACGCGGGCGGCTCCTACGAGCAGTACTTC
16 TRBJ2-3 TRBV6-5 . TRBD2 CASSYDSGPDTDTQYF TGTGCCAGCAGTTATGATAGCGGGCCGGACACAGATACGCAGTATTTT
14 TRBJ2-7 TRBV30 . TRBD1 CASNTGQGAYEQYF TGTGCCTCGAACACGGGACAGGGCGCCTACGAGCAGTACTTC
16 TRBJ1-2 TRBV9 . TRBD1 CASSEGRQGRGYGYTF TGTGCCAGCAGCGAGGGAAGACAGGGCCGAGGGTATGGCTACACCTTC
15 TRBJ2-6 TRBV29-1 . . CSVEDTGSGANVLTF TGCAGCGTTGAAGATACGGGATCCGGGGCCAACGTCCTGACTTTC
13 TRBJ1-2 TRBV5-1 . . CASSGQANYGYTF TGCGCCAGCAGTGGGCAGGCGAACTATGGCTACACCTTC
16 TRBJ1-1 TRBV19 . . CASTFQGRQSNTEAFF TGTGCCAGTACCTTCCAGGGGCGACAGAGCAACACTGAAGCTTTCTTT
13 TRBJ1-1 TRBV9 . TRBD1 CASSGGTGERAFF TGTGCCAGCAGCGGAGGGACAGGGGAACGAGCTTTCTTT
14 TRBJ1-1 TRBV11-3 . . CASSLQGPRTEAFF TGTGCCAGCAGCTTGCAGGGCCCCCGCACTGAAGCTTTCTTT
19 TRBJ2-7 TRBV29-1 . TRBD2 CSVEGVAGGPVLVENEQYF TGCAGCGTTGAAGGGGTAGCGGGGGGGCCGGTACTAGTCGAAAACGAGCAGTACTTC
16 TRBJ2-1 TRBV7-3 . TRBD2 CASSSKLAGGPDEQFF TGTGCCAGCAGCTCAAAATTAGCGGGGGGGCCGGATGAGCAGTTCTTC
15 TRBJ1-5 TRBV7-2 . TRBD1 CASSFGTGGNQPQHF TGTGCCAGCAGCTTTGGGACAGGGGGCAATCAGCCCCAGCATTTT
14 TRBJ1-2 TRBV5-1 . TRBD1 CASSLGQGNHGYTF TGCGCCAGCAGCTTGGGACAGGGGAACCATGGCTACACCTTC
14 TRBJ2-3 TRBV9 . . CASSVDGLRDTQYF TGTGCCAGCAGCGTAGACGGACTGAGAGATACGCAGTATTTT
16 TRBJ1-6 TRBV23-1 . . CASQSSASSYNSPLHF TGCGCCAGCCAATCGTCCGCGAGCTCCTATAATTCACCCCTCCACTTT
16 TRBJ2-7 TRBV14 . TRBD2 CASSQLASGGPYEQYF TGTGCCAGCAGCCAGCTGGCTAGCGGGGGGCCCTACGAGCAGTACTTC
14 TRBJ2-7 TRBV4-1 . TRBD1 CASSPRQGSYEQYF TGCGCCAGCAGCCCTCGACAGGGATCCTACGAGCAGTACTTC
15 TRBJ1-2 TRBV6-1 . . CASSEGTGANYGYTF TGTGCCAGCAGTGAAGGAACGGGTGCTAACTATGGCTACACCTTC
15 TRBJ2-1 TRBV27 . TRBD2 CASSLNGGRRNEQFF TGTGCCAGCAGTTTAAATGGCGGGAGGCGAAATGAGCAGTTCTTC
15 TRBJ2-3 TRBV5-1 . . CASSLFTGSTDTQYF TGCGCCAGCAGCTTGTTCACGGGGAGCACAGATACGCAGTATTTT
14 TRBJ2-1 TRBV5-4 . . CASSLTGSYNEQFF TGTGCCAGCAGCTTGACGGGTTCCTACAATGAGCAGTTCTTC
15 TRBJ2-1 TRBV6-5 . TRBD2 CASSYSAGVYNEQFF TGTGCCAGCAGTTACTCGGCGGGGGTCTACAATGAGCAGTTCTTC
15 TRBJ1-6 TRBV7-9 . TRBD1 CASSLGQGENSPLHF TGTGCCAGCAGCTTAGGACAGGGGGAAAATTCACCCCTCCACTTT
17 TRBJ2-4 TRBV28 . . CASSSILVGVAKNIQYF TGTGCCAGCAGCTCAATACTAGTTGGGGTAGCCAAAAACATTCAGTACTTC
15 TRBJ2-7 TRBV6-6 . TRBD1 CASNKRRTGTYEQYF TGTGCCAGCAACAAGCGACGGACAGGGACCTACGAGCAGTACTTC
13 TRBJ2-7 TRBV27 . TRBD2 CASSSSGGYEQYF TGTGCCAGCAGTTCAAGCGGGGGATACGAGCAGTACTTC
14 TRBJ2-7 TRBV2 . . CASSVGRGAYEQYF TGTGCCAGCAGTGTTGGCAGGGGCGCCTACGAGCAGTACTTC
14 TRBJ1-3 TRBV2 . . CASSEDSSGNTIYF TGTGCCAGCAGTGAGGACAGTTCTGGAAACACCATATATTTT
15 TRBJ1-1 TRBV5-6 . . CASSLGPPGDTEAFF TGTGCCAGCAGCTTGGGTCCCCCGGGGGACACTGAAGCTTTCTTT
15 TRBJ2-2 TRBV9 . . CASSVGSLNTGELFF TGTGCCAGCAGCGTCGGGTCTCTGAACACCGGGGAGCTGTTTTTT
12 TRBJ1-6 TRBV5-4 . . CASSSGESPLHF TGTGCCAGCAGCTCCGGTGAATCACCCCTCCACTTT
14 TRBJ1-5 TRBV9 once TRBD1 CASSYDRGGQPQHF TGTGCCAGCAGTTACGACAGGGGGGGTCAGCCCCAGCATTTT
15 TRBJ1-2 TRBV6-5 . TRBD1 CASSSRQGRFGIDTF TGTGCCAGCAGTTCTAGACAGGGCCGATTCGGAATCGACACCTTC